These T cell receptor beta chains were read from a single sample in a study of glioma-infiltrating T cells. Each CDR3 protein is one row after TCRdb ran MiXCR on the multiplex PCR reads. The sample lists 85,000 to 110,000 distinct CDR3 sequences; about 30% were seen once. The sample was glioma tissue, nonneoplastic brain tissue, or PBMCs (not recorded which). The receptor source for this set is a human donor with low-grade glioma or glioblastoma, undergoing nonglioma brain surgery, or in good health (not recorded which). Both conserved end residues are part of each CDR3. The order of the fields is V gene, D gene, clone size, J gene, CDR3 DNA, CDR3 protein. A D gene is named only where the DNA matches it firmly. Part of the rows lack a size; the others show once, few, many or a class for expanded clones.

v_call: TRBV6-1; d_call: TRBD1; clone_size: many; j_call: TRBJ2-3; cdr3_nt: TGTGCCAGCAGTGTCGGGACAGGGTCGGATACGCAGTATTTT; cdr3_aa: CASSVGTGSDTQYF
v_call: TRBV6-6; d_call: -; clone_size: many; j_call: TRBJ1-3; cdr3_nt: TGTGCCAGCAGTTACTCTATAGATTCTGGAAACACCATATATTTT; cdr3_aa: CASSYSIDSGNTIYF
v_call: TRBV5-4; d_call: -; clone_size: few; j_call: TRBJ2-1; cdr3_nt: TGTGCCAGCAGCCGCTCCAACAATGAGCAGTTCTTC; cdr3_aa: CASSRSNNEQFF
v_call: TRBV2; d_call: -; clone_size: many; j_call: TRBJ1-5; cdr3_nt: TGTGCCAGCGGTTTGCAGGAGAATCAGCCCCAGCATTTT; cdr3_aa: CASGLQENQPQHF
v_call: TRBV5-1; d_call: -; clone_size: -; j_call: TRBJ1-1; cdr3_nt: TGCGCCAGCATCGGCCGGGCCGAAGCTTTCTTT; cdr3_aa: CASIGRAEAFF
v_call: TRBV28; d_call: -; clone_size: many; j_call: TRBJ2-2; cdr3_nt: TGTGTCAGCTGGGATGAGAACACCGGGGAGCTGTTTTTT; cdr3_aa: CVSWDENTGELFF
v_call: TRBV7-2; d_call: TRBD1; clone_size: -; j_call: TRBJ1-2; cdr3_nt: TGTGCCAGCAGCGCTCAGGGGGCGGGACCCTATGGCTACACCTTC; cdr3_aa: CASSAQGAGPYGYTF
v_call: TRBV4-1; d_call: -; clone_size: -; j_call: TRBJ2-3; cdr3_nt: TGCGCCAGCAGCCAGTTCGGACAGCGCACAGATACGCATTATTTT; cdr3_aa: CASSQFGQRTDTHYF
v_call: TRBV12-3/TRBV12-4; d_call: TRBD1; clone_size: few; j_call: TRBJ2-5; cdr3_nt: TGTGCCAGCAGCGCCCGGGACAGGGGGCAGGAGACCCAGTACTTC; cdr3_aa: CASSARDRGQETQYF
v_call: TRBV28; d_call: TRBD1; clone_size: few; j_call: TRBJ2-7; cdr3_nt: TGTGCCAGCAGTTTACGACAGGGCCGCTACGAGCAGTACTTC; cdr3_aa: CASSLRQGRYEQYF
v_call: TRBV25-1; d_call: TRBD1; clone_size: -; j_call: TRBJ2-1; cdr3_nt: TGTGCCAGCAGTGAAGACCCGGGACAGGTCTACTACAATGAGCAGTTCTTC; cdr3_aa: CASSEDPGQVYYNEQFF
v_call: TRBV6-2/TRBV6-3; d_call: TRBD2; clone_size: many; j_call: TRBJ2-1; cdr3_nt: TGTGCCAGCAGTTACTCGAGCGGGGGGGCAGGTGAGCAGTTCTTC; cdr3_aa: CASSYSSGGAGEQFF
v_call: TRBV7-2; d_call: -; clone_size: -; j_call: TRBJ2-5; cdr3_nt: TGTGCCAGCAGCTCACATCCGGGGCTGCTAAAAGAGACCAAGTACTTC; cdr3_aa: CASSSHPGLLKETKYF
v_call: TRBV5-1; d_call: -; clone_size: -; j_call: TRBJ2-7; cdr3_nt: TGCGCCAGCGTCCTGAGGATCACCTACGAGCAGTACTTC; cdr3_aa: CASVLRITYEQYF
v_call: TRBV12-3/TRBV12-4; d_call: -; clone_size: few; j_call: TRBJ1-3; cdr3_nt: TGTGCCAGCAACTCCCGGGACAATAGAAACACCATATATTTT; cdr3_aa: CASNSRDNRNTIYF
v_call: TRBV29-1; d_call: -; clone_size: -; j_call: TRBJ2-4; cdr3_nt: TGCAGCGTTGAAGATCCCTGGGGTGAGGGGAACATTCAGTACTTC; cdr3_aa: CSVEDPWGEGNIQYF
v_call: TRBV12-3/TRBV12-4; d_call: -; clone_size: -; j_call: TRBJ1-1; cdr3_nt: TGTGCCAGCAGTCCAAGTTCGGAGAACACTGAAGCTTTCTTT; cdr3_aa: CASSPSSENTEAFF
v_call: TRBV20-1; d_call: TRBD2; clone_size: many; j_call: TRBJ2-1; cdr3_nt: TGCAGTGCTAGAGGGGGGACTACCTACAATGAGCAGTTCTTC; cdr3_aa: CSARGGTTYNEQFF
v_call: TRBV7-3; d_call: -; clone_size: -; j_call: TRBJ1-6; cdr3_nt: TGTGCCGGCAGCTTAGGACAGCGCTATAATTCACCCCTCCACTTT; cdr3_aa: CAGSLGQRYNSPLHF
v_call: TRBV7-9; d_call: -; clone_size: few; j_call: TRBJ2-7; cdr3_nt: TGTGCCAGCAGCCCACTGGGGATGTACGAGCAGTACTTC; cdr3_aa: CASSPLGMYEQYF
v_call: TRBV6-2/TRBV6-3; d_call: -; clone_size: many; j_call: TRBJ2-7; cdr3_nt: TGTGCCAGCAGTTACCCCGAGGGGAACGAGCAGTACTTC; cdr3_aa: CASSYPEGNEQYF
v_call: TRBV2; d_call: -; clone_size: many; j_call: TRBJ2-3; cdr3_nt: TGTGCCAGCCTTCGGGACAACACAGATACGCAGTATTTT; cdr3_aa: CASLRDNTDTQYF
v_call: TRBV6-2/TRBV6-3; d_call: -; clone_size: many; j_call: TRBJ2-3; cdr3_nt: TGTGCCAGCAGTTACGACCAGGGGAGCACAGATACGCAGTATTTT; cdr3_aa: CASSYDQGSTDTQYF
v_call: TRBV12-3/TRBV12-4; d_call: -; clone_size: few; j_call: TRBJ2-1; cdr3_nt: TGTGCCAGCACCCTCCGGAATGGCATCTCCTACAATGAGCAGTTCTTC; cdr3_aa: CASTLRNGISYNEQFF
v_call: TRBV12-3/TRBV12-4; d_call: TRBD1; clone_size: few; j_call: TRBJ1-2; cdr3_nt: TGTGCCAGCAGTAGACAGGGGAGAGATGGCTACACCTTC; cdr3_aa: CASSRQGRDGYTF
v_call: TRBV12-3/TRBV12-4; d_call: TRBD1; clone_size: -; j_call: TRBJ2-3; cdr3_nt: TGTGCCAGCAGTCCGGGACAGTATCGCACAGATACGCAGTATTTT; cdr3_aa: CASSPGQYRTDTQYF
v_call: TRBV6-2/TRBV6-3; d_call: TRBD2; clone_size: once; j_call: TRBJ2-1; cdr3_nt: TGTGCCAGCAGTCACCGGACTAGCGGGGGGGAGCAGTTCTTC; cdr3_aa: CASSHRTSGGEQFF
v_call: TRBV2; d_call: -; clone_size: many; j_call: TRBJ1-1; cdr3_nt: TGTGCCAGCAGGTACACCGAGACTGAAGCTTTCTTT; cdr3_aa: CASRYTETEAFF
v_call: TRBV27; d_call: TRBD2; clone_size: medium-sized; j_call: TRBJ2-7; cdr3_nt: TGTGCCAGCAGAAGACTAGCGGGGGCGGGGGAGCAGTACTTC; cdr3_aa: CASRRLAGAGEQYF
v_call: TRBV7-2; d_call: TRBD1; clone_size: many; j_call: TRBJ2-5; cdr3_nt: TGTGCCAGCAGCCCAAGACAGGGCCAGGGGGCCCAGTACTTC; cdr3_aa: CASSPRQGQGAQYF
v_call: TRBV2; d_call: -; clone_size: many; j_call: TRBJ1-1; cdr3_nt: TGTGCCAGCAGTGACGACGGGAACACTGAAGCTTTCTTT; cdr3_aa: CASSDDGNTEAFF
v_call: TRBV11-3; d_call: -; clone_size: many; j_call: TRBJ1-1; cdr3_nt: TGTGCCAGCAGCTTAGATATACACAGGATGAAGAGGGTTATGAACACTGAAGCTTTCTTT; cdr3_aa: CASSLDIHRMKRVMNTEAFF
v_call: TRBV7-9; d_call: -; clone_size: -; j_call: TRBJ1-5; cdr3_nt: TGTGCCAGCAGCCGACAGATCCATCAGCCCCAGCATTTT; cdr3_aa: CASSRQIHQPQHF
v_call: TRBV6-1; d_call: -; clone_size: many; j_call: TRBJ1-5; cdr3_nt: TGTGCCAGCAGAAGACAGACCAGCAATCAGCCCCAGCATTTT; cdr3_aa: CASRRQTSNQPQHF
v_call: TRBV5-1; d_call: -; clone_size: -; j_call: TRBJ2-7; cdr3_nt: TGCGCCAGCTCTGTGGGGGTTTCGTACGAGCAGTACTTC; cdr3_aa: CASSVGVSYEQYF
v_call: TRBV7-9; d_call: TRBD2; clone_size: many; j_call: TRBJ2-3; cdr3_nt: TGTGCCAGCAGCGCCCGTAGCGGGGGTACAGATACGCAGTATTTT; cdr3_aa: CASSARSGGTDTQYF
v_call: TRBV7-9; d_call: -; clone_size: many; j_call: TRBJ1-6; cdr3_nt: TGTGCCAGCAGCCCCGGGCAGGGGAACTCACCCCTCCACTTT; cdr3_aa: CASSPGQGNSPLHF
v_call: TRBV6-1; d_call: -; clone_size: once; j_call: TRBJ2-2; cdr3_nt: TGTGCCAGCAGCCCGCGAGGCTCACCAAACACCGGGGAGCTGTTTTTT; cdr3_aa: CASSPRGSPNTGELFF
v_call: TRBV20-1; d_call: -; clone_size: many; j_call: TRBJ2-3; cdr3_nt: TGCAGTGCGCTGACAGACCCCCCTACGCAGTATTTT; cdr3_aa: CSALTDPPTQYF
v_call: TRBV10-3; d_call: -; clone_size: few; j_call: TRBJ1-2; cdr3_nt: TGTGCCATCAGTGAGTCGGCCGGACAGACCAACTATGGCTACACCTTC; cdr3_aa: CAISESAGQTNYGYTF
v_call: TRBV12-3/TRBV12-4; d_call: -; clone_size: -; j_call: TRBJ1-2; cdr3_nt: TGTGCCAGCAGTTTACAAAACTATGGCTACACCTTC; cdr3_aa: CASSLQNYGYTF
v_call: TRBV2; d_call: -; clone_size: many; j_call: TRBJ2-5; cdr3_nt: TGTGCCAGCAGTGGCCTATCTCAAGAGACCCAGTACTTC; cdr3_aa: CASSGLSQETQYF
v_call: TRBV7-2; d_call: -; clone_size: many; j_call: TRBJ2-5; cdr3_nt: TGTGCCAGCAGCTTATCGGTGGGGGGGCGAGAGACCCAGTACTTC; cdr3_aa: CASSLSVGGRETQYF
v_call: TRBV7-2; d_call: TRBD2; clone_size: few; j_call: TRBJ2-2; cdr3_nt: TGTGCCAGCAGTTCCCCGGGGAGCGGGGTTACCGGGGAGCTGTTTTTT; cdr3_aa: CASSSPGSGVTGELFF
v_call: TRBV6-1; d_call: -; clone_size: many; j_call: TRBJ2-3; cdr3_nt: TGTGCCAGCAGAGGGAGTCGAACGCAGTATTTT; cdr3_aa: CASRGSRTQYF
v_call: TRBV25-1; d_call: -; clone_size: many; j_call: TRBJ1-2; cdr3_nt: TGTGCCAGCAGTGGAGCAGGGGCGCAAGGTGGTGGCTACACCTTC; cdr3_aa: CASSGAGAQGGGYTF
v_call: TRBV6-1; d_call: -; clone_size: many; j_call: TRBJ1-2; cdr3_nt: TGTGCCAGCACCCCGACGGGCGGACGGACTGGCTACACCTTC; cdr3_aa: CASTPTGGRTGYTF
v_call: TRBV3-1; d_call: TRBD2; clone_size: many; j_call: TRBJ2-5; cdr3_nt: TGTGCCAGCAGCCAGACTAGCGGGGATGAGACCCAGTACTTC; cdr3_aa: CASSQTSGDETQYF